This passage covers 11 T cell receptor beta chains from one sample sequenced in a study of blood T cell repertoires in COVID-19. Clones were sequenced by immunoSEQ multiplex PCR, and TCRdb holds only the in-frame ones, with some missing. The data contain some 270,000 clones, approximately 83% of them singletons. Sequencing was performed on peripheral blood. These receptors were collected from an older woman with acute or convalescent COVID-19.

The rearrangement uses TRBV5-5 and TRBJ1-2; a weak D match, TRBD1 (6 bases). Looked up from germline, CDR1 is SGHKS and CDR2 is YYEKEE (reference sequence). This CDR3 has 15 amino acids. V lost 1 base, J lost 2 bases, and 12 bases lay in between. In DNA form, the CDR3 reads TGTGCCAGCAGCTTGATCCAGGGGCAAAACTATGGCTACACCTTC. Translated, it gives CASSLIQGQNYGYTF.

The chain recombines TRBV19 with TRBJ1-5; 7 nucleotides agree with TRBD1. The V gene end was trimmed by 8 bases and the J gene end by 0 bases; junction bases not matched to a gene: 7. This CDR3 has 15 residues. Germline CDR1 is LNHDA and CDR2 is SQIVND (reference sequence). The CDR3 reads CASAGTVHSNQPQHF. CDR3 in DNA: TGTGCCAGTGCTGGGACAGTTCATAGCAATCAGCCCCAGCATTTT. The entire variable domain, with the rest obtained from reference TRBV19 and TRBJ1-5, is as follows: DGGITQSPKYLFRKEGQNVTLSCEQNLNHDAMYWYRQDPGQGLRLIYYSQIVNDFQKGDIAEGYSVSREKKESFPLTVTSAQKNPTAFYLCASAGTVHSNQPQHFGDGTRLSIL.

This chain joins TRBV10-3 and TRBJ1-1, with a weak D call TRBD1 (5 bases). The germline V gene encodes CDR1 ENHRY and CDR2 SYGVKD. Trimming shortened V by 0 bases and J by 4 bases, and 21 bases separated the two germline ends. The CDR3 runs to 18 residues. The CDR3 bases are TGTGCCATCAGTGAGTCGATCAGGGTCCGTGTAATCGGCACTGAAGCTTTCTTT. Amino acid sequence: CAISESIRVRVIGTEAFF.

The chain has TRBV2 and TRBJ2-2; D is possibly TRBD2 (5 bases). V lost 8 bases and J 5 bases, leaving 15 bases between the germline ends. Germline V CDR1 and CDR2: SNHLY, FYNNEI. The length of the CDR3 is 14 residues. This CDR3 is CASSLGVGTGELFF. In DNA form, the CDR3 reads TGTGCCAGCTCCCTCGGGGTAGGGACCGGGGAGCTGTTTTTT.

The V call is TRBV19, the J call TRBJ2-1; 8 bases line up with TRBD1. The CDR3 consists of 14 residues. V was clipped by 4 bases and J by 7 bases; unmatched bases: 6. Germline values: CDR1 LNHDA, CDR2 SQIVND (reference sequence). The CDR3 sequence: CASSTWTGFNEQFF. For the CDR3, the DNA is TGTGCCAGTAGTACCTGGACAGGGTTTAATGAGCAGTTCTTC.

The DNA for the CDR3 is TGTGCCAGCAGCGTAGTCAGCGGGGGGCCTGGAAACACCATATATTTT. Its translation: CASSVVSGGPGNTIYF. V is TRBV9 and J is TRBJ1-3; weak D call: TRBD1 (6 bases). The CDR3 consists of 16 residues. V was clipped by 0 bases and J by 2 bases, with 12 bases between them. Germline loops: CDR1 SGDLS, CDR2 YYNGEE.

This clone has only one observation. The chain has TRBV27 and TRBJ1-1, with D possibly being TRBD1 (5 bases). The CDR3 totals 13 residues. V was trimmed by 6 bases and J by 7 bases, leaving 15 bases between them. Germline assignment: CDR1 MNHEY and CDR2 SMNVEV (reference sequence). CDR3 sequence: CASSDSRGIEAFF. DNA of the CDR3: TGTGCCAGCAGCGATAGCCGGGGGATTGAAGCTTTCTTT.

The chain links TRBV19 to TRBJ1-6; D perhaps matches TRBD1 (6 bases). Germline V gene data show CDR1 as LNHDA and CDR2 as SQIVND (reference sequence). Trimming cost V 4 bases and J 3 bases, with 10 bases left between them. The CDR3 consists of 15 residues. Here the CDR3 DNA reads TGTGCCAGTAGTACCGGACAGATCTATAATTCACCCCTCCACTTT. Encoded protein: CASSTGQIYNSPLHF.

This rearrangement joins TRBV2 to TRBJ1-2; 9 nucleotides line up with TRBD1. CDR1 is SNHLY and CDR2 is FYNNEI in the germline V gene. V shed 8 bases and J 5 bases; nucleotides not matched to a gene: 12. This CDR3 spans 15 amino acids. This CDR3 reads CASGWLRGQGYGYTF. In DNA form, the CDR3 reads TGTGCCAGCGGCTGGTTAAGGGGACAGGGTTATGGCTACACCTTC. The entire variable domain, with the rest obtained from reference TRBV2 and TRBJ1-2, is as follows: EPEVTQTPSHQVTQMGQEVILRCVPISNHLYFYWYRQILGQKVEFLVSFYNNEISEKSEIFDDQFSVERPDGSNFTLKIRSTKLEDSAMYFCASGWLRGQGYGYTFGSGTRLTVV.

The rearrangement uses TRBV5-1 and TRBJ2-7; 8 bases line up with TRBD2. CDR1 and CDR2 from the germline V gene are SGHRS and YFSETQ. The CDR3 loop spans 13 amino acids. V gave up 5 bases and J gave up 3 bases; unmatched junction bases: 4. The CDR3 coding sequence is TGCGCCAGCAGTCTTAGCGGGGTCTACGAGCAGTACTTC. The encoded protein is CASSLSGVYEQYF.

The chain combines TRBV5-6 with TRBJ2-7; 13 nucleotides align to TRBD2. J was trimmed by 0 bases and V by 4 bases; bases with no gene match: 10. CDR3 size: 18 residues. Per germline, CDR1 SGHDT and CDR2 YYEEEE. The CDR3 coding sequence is TGTGCCAGCAGCCAGTTAGGGACTAGCGGGATGAGCTCCTACGAGCAGTACTTC. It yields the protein CASSQLGTSGMSSYEQYF.